One and the same sample provided the 32 T cell receptor beta chains below, sequenced in a study of vaccination and CD4 T cells after COVID-19. Regarding time point: late sampling 161 to 241 days after vaccination in a few convalescent patients. Noted treatment: roughly 10-day PBMC culture with coronavirus spike peptide pools or control peptides (ViraFEST assay). These receptors' targets are unknown. With the Oncomine TCR Beta short-read assay, DNA from cultured CD4+ T cells was sequenced. Each CDR3 protein is one row after TCRdb ran MiXCR on the PCR reads. This sample carries over 20,000 distinct CDR3 sequences, roughly two fifths of them seen once, and the ten largest clones take about 32%. This material consisted of CD4+ T cells from blood, cultured in vitro, taken about 7 months after SARS-CoV-2 vaccination. Source of these receptors: a human donor who had recovered from COVID-19.

The chain carries TRBV24-1 and TRBJ2-5; the D gene is possibly TRBD2 (6 bases). V shed 5 bases and J shed 5 bases, with 14 bases lying between them. The V gene's germline CDR1 is KGHDR and CDR2 SFDVKD. The length of the CDR3 is 14 residues. The CDR3 nucleotides read TGTGCCACCAGTGCTGGAGGGCCTGGGGAGACCCAGTACTTC. Its translation is CATSAGGPGETQYF.

The V and J genes are TRBV24-1 and TRBJ2-1; TRBD2 matches 7 bases. V lost 7 bases and J lost 4; bases outside the gene matches: 12. This CDR3 is 16 amino acids long. Germline values: CDR1 KGHDR, CDR2 SFDVKD. The CDR3 protein is CATSHVGTNMYNEQFF. CDR3 coding DNA: TGTGCCACCAGCCATGTGGGGACTAACATGTACAATGAGCAGTTCTTC.

V is TRBV6-4 and J is TRBJ1-2; tentatively, D is TRBD1 (6 bases). Germline V gene sequence: CDR1 MRHNA, CDR2 SNTAGT. With 6 bases removed from V and 2 bases from J, the gap between germline ends came to 16 bases. This CDR3 spans 15 amino acids. The CDR3 is CASSPGHGLNYGYTF. The CDR3 nucleotides are TGTGCCAGCAGCCCGGGACACGGACTAAACTATGGCTACACCTTC.

V usage is TRBV20-1 and J usage is TRBJ2-2; no definite D call. This CDR3 is 15 amino acids long. Germline CDR1 is DFQATT and CDR2 is SNEGSKA (reference sequence). With 1 base removed from V and 1 base from J, the gap between germline ends came to 10 bases. The CDR3 loop reads CSARVFSRNTGELFF. In DNA form, the CDR3 reads TGCAGTGCTAGAGTATTCAGTAGGAACACCGGGGAGCTGTTTTTT.

The CDR3 protein is CSVEVFSGGHTDTQYF. The CDR3 DNA reads as TGCAGCGTTGAAGTCTTCAGCGGGGGGCACACAGATACGCAGTATTTT. The chain recombines TRBV29-1 with TRBJ2-3, with 9 bases matching TRBD2. Germline-derived CDR1 and CDR2 are SQVTM and ANQGSEA. This CDR3 spans 16 amino acids. With V trimmed by 1 base and J by 2 bases, 7 bases remained unmatched.

The rearrangement joins TRBV4-2 to TRBJ1-2; maybe TRBD1 (5 bases). The V end lost 0 bases, the J end lost 1 base, and 12 bases lay between the germline ends. CDR3 length: 16 residues. Germline-derived CDR1 and CDR2 are LGHNA and YNFKEQ. CDR3 region: CASSQDRAGHNYGYTF. CDR3 coding DNA: TGTGCCAGCAGCCAAGATAGGGCAGGGCATAACTATGGCTACACCTTC.

In its sample, this clonotype was seen a few times. This chain uses TRBV5-1 with TRBJ2-5; 9 bases line up with TRBD2. Germline CDR1 is SGHRS and CDR2 is YFSETQ. J was trimmed by 2 bases and V by 4 bases; bases with no gene match: 6. CDR3 length equals 15 residues. CDR3 region: CASSLSSGTQETQYF. In nucleotides, the CDR3 is TGCGCCAGCAGCCTGTCTAGCGGGACTCAAGAGACCCAGTACTTC.

V is TRBV25-1 and J is TRBJ1-1, with 9 nucleotides matching TRBD1. Germline V lookup: CDR1 MGHDK, CDR2 SYGVNS. Trimming at V came to 3 bases and at J to 4 bases, leaving 9 bases not matched to a gene. This CDR3 comprises 16 residues. The CDR3 sequence: CASSDLGGTGITEAFF. Written as DNA, the CDR3 is TGTGCCAGCAGTGACCTCGGCGGGACAGGGATCACTGAAGCTTTCTTT. The entire variable domain, with the rest obtained from reference TRBV25-1 and TRBJ1-1, is as follows: EADIYQTPRYLVIGTGKKITLECSQTMGHDKMYWYQQDPGMELHLIHYSYGVNSTEKGDLSSESTVSRIRTEHFPLTLESARPSHTSQYLCASSDLGGTGITEAFFGQGTRLTVV.

In the case of this clonotype: Germline and junction disagree at one end, which may indicate a read error. The chain has TRBV6-1 and TRBJ2-7; 7 bases agree with TRBD2. There are 15 residues in the CDR3. CDR1 and CDR2 from the germline V gene are MNHNS and SASEGT. The CDR3 is CTSSRIGGSVYEQYF. As DNA, the CDR3 is TGTACCAGCAGCCGAATTGGCGGGAGTGTGTACGAGCAGTACTTC.

The J gene is TRBJ1-2, the V gene TRBV5-1, with 9 bases that match TRBD1. With V trimmed by 0 bases and J by 5 bases, 8 bases remained unmatched. Germline V gene lookup returns CDR1 SGHRS and CDR2 YFSETQ. The length of the CDR3 is 16 residues. In DNA, the CDR3 is TGCGCCAGCAGCTTGGCCCTATACGGGACAGGGTATGGCTACACCTTC. Its translation is CASSLALYGTGYGYTF.

This clonotype was picked up a small number of times. The rearrangement links TRBV7-2 to TRBJ1-2; D call uncertain. V lost 3 bases and J lost 5, with 16 bases in between. CDR1 is SGHTA, CDR2 FQGNSA, per germline. This CDR3 is 15 amino acids long. CDR3 residues: CASSLSSGSEYGYTF. The CDR3 DNA sequence: TGTGCCAGCAGCTTGTCCTCCGGCAGCGAATATGGCTACACCTTC.

The chain employs TRBV7-6 and TRBJ1-1; the D is unclear. V lost 5 bases and J 6 bases, leaving 13 bases between the germline ends. The CDR3 is 13 amino acids. Germline CDR1 reads SGHVS; CDR2 reads FNYEAQ. CDR3 nucleotide sequence: TGTGCCAGCAGCGCCAGTGAGAGGGCTGAAGCTTTCTTT. Translation gives CASSASERAEAFF.

V and J are TRBV19 and TRBJ1-1, with 9 bases identical to TRBD1. CDR3 size: 14 residues. CDR1 is LNHDA and CDR2 is SQIVND in the germline V gene (reference sequence). Unmatched junction bases numbered 10, after V lost 6 bases and J lost 8 bases. For the CDR3, the DNA is TGTGCCAGTAGCTTATCGACAGGGGGAACCGAAGCTTTCTTT. Translated: CASSLSTGGTEAFF.

The rearrangement links TRBV11-2 to TRBJ2-3, with D tentatively TRBD2 (6 bases). Deletions cut 0 bases from V and 5 bases from J, with 12 bases between. The CDR3 spans 15 residues. CDR1 and CDR2 from the germline V gene are SGHAT and FQNNGV. Written as DNA, the CDR3 is TGTGCCAGCAGCTTAGATCGCGTGGGGGGAGATACGCAGTATTTT. Protein: CASSLDRVGGDTQYF.

The CDR3: CSASEAAYGAEQYF. As DNA, the CDR3 is TGCAGTGCTTCGGAGGCGGCCTACGGGGCCGAGCAGTACTTC. The rearrangement joins TRBV20-1 to TRBJ2-7; D tentatively reads TRBD1 or TRBD2 (5 bases each). The CDR3 runs to 14 residues. Looked up from germline, CDR1 is DFQATT and CDR2 is SNEGSKA (reference sequence). Trimming cost V 5 bases and J 6 bases, with 20 bases left between them.

This chain links TRBV5-4 with TRBJ1-2; no firm D call. Germline V gene sequence: CDR1 SGHNT, CDR2 YYREEE (reference sequence). CDR3 length: 13 amino acids. Trimming removed 3 bases at V and 1 base at J, with 7 bases between. CDR3 loop: CASSSGINYGYTF. In DNA, the CDR3 is TGTGCCAGCAGCTCGGGCATTAACTATGGCTACACCTTC. The whole variable domain, filled in from reference TRBV5-4 and TRBJ1-2, reads ETGVTQSPTHLIKTRGQQVTLRCSSQSGHNTVSWYQQALGQGPQFIFQYYREEENGRGNFPPRFSGLQFPNYSSELNVNALELDDSALYLCASSSGINYGYTFGSGTRLTVV.

The gene calls are TRBV29-1 and TRBJ2-3, with D possibly being TRBD1 (6 bases). Germline V CDR1 and CDR2: SQVTM, ANQGSEA. CDR3 length: 15 amino acids. The V and J ends lost 6 bases and 1 base respectively, with 17 bases between them. CDR3 amino acids: CSVLQGIPGTDTQYF. As DNA, the CDR3 is TGCAGCGTGCTACAGGGCATCCCTGGCACAGATACGCAGTATTTT.

The chain couples TRBV27 to TRBJ1-1, with TRBD1 as a possible D gene (6 bases). Trimming took off 3 bases at V and 2 bases at J, with 19 bases between the two ends. Per germline, CDR1 MNHEY and CDR2 SMNVEV (reference sequence). The length of the CDR3 is 17 residues. The CDR3 loop reads CASSFSYQDSQNTEAFF. In DNA, the CDR3 is TGTGCCAGCAGTTTCTCCTACCAGGACAGCCAAAACACTGAAGCTTTCTTT.

The chain links TRBV7-9 to TRBJ2-1; a possible D gene is TRBD1 (6 bases). Germline assignment: CDR1 SEHNR and CDR2 FQNEAQ (reference sequence). V dropped 3 bases and J dropped 3 bases, with 15 bases sitting between them. This CDR3 region has 16 residues. The CDR3 sequence: CASSLTGANLYNEQFF. The CDR3 nucleotides are TGTGCCAGCAGCTTGACAGGAGCTAATCTCTACAATGAGCAGTTCTTC.

Only a few counts were recorded for this clonotype. The chain couples TRBV28 to TRBJ2-7; maybe TRBD1 (5 bases). The CDR3 runs 14 residues. V lost 3 bases and J 0 bases, leaving 9 bases between the germline ends. Germline CDR1 reads MDHEN; CDR2 reads SYDVKM. In DNA, the CDR3 is TGTGCCAGCAGTTTCCCGACAGTCTCCTACGAGCAGTACTTC. This gives the protein CASSFPTVSYEQYF.

Only a few counts were recorded for this clonotype. V and J are TRBV10-3 and TRBJ2-5; 7 positions agree with TRBD2. In germline, CDR1 is ENHRY, CDR2 SYGVKD. V dropped 7 bases and J dropped 1; count of bases not matched to a gene: 3. This CDR3 contains 13 residues. DNA for the CDR3: TGTGCCATCAAACCTAGCGGCCAAGAGACCCAGTACTTC. Protein: CAIKPSGQETQYF.

The V call is TRBV10-3, the J call TRBJ2-3; TRBD1 agrees at 10 bases. Germline CDR1 and CDR2: ENHRY and SYGVKD. V dropped 4 bases and J dropped 6; count of bases not matched to a gene: 7. This CDR3 is 15 amino acids long. The CDR3 loop is CAISGRDRGTDTQYF. CDR3 bases: TGTGCCATCAGTGGACGGGACAGGGGAACGGATACGCAGTATTTT.

The V call is TRBV5-1, the J call TRBJ1-2, with TRBD1 identical over 8 bases. The CDR3 has 13 residues. With V trimmed by 2 bases and J by 4 bases, 1 base remained unmatched. Germline lookup yields CDR1 SGHRS and CDR2 YFSETQ. The CDR3 protein is CASSFDRGYGYTF. CDR3 in DNA: TGCGCCAGCAGCTTTGACAGGGGCTATGGCTACACCTTC.

This clonotype showed up just a few times. This sequence joins TRBV6-1 and TRBJ2-3; D is unclear. V was pared by 7 bases and J by 0 bases, with 5 bases between. Germline V gene data show CDR1 as MNHNS and CDR2 as SASEGT. This CDR3 is built from 12 residues. CDR3 sequence: CASTASTDTQYF. Written as DNA, the CDR3 is TGTGCCAGCACTGCCAGCACAGATACGCAGTATTTT.

This clonotype showed up just a few times. The V call is TRBV20-1, the J call TRBJ2-5; D not resolved. This CDR3 is built from 13 residues. Germline CDR1 reads DFQATT; CDR2 reads SNEGSKA (reference sequence). Trimming shortened V by 5 bases and J by 5 bases, and 15 bases separated the two germline ends. CDR3 region: CSAGPRVRETQYF. CDR3 in DNA: TGCAGTGCTGGCCCACGAGTTCGGGAGACCCAGTACTTC.

The V call is TRBV7-6, the J call TRBJ2-5, with 7 bases lining up with TRBD2. The V segment lost 7 bases and the J segment 5 bases; nucleotides outside the gene matches: 16. Germline V gene data show CDR1 as SGHVS and CDR2 as FNYEAQ. The CDR3 is 16 residues long. CDR3 DNA sequence: TGTGCCAGCAACGCGGGGGTGACCCCTTCAGGGGAGACCCAGTACTTC. This sequence encodes CASNAGVTPSGETQYF.

Here the CDR3 reads CASSPQGVNTEAFF. The DNA for the CDR3 is TGTGCCAGCTCACCACAAGGGGTGAACACTGAAGCTTTCTTT. The chain carries TRBV18 and TRBJ1-1, with D possibly TRBD1 on 5 matching bases. This CDR3 spans 14 amino acids. Germline V lookup: CDR1 KGHSH, CDR2 LQKENI. V shed 1 base and J shed 0 bases, with 6 bases lying between them.

The V and J genes are TRBV7-3 and TRBJ2-7; TRBD2 is a possible D gene (8 bases). The length of the CDR3 is 15 residues. With 5 bases removed from V and 4 bases from J, the gap between germline ends came to 18 bases. CDR1 SGHTA and CDR2 FQGTGA come from the germline V gene. CDR3 sequence reads: CASSPYSGTEYEQYF. CDR3 nucleotide sequence: TGTGCCAGCAGCCCCTATAGCGGGACAGAATACGAGCAGTACTTC. The full variable domain, rest sourced from reference TRBV7-3 and TRBJ2-7, is GAGVSQTPSNKVTEKGKYVELRCDPISGHTALYWYRQSLGQGPEFLIYFQGTGAADDSGLPNDRFFAVRPEGSVSTLKIQRTERGDSAVYLCASSPYSGTEYEQYFGPGTRLTVT.

This clonotype was detected a few times. The CDR3 region is CASRYRDREYQPQHF. In DNA, the CDR3 is TGTGCCAGCAGGTACCGGGACAGGGAGTATCAGCCCCAGCATTTT. The chain uses TRBV28 and TRBJ1-5; TRBD1 agrees at 9 bases. Germline CDR1 MDHEN, CDR2 SYDVKM. The CDR3 sequence is 15 residues long. V shed 6 bases and J 5 bases; nucleotides not matched to a gene: 8.

This clonotype was seen a few times. The chain couples TRBV20-1 to TRBJ2-1; the match to TRBD2 covers 12 bases. CDR3 length: 13 residues. Germline CDR1 and CDR2: DFQATT and SNEGSKA (reference sequence). V was pared by 3 bases and J by 7 bases, with 1 base of the junction left unmatched. Here the CDR3 DNA reads TGCAGTGCTAGCACTAGCGGGAGGAATGAGCAGTTCTTC. It is translated as CSASTSGRNEQFF.

The rearrangement links TRBV20-1 to TRBJ2-7; 9 nucleotides agree with TRBD1. Germline V gives CDR1 DFQATT, CDR2 SNEGSKA (reference sequence). This CDR3 region has 15 residues. Trimming removed 2 bases from V and 4 bases from J; junction bases left unmatched: 9. The CDR3 loop is CSARKTGGVSYEQYF. DNA of the CDR3: TGCAGTGCTAGAAAGACAGGGGGGGTTTCTTACGAGCAGTACTTC.

The chain is built from TRBV7-9 and TRBJ1-1; 7 bases line up with TRBD1. This CDR3 spans 15 amino acids. V lost 1 base to trimming and J lost 4 bases; unmatched junction nucleotides: 6. Germline CDR1 SEHNR, CDR2 FQNEAQ (reference sequence). Here the CDR3 reads CASSLEGALGTEAFF. DNA of the CDR3: TGTGCCAGCAGCTTAGAGGGGGCCTTGGGCACTGAAGCTTTCTTT.